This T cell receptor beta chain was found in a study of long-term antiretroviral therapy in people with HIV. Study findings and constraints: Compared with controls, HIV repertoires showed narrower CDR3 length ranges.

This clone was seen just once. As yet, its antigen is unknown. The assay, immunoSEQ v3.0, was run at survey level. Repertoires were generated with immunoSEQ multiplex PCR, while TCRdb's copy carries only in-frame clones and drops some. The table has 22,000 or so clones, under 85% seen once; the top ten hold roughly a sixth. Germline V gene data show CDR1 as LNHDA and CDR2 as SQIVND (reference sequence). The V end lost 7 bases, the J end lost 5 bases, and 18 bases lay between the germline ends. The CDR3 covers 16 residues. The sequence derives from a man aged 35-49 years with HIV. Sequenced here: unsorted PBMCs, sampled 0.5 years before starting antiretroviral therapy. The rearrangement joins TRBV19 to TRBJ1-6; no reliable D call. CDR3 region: CASTTYRGPDNSPLHF. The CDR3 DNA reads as TGTGCCAGTACCACTTACCGCGGGCCGGATAATTCACCCCTCCACTTT. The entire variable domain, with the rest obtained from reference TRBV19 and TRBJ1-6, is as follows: DGGITQSPKYLFRKEGQNVTLSCEQNLNHDAMYWYRQDPGQGLRLIYYSQIVNDFQKGDIAEGYSVSREKKESFPLTVTSAQKNPTAFYLCASTTYRGPDNSPLHFGNGTRLTVT.